The 16 T cell receptor beta chains in this list originate from one sample, sequenced in a study of shared clonotypes between healthy human individuals. Naive CD8 cells lacked CD45RO, underwent positive selection for CCR7 and left out terminally differentiated effector memory CD45RA+ cells. The repertoire was sequenced with immunoSEQ multiplex PCR; TCRdb's copy has only in-frame clones and lacks some. The sample includes hundreds of thousands of clones, 95% to 96% of them seen just once. Material for sequencing was naive CD8+ T cells sorted from blood. These TCRs come from a woman in her twenties or thirties in good health.

This chain connects TRBV30 to TRBJ2-5, with D hard to call. There are 11 residues in the CDR3. Germline V gene lookup returns CDR1 GTSNPN and CDR2 SVGIG (reference sequence). V was cut by 1 base and J by 5 bases, with 5 bases left in between. The CDR3 DNA sequence: TGTGCCTGGAGTGCCCTCGAGACCCAGTACTTC. Translation: CAWSALETQYF.

The chain links TRBV28 to TRBJ1-1, with 7 bases matching TRBD1. The germline V gene has CDR1 MDHEN and CDR2 SYDVKM. The CDR3 is 15 residues long. The V segment lost 6 bases and the J segment 2 bases; nucleotides outside the gene matches: 9. CDR3 DNA: TGTGCCAGCAGCCCTATAACAGGGGTTAACACTGAAGCTTTCTTT. This codes for CASSPITGVNTEAFF.

The rearrangement joins TRBV27 to TRBJ2-1, with D perhaps given as TRBD1 or TRBD2 (5 bases each). Germline V gives CDR1 MNHEY, CDR2 SMNVEV (reference sequence). CDR3 length: 16 residues. Trimming left V 1 base short and J 4 bases short, with 14 bases between. The CDR3 here is CASSLYGGPLYNEQFF. The CDR3 DNA reads TGTGCCAGCAGTTTATATGGGGGACCCTTGTACAATGAGCAGTTCTTC.

This rearrangement joins TRBV19 to TRBJ2-1, with a possible D match to TRBD2 (5 bases). This CDR3 has 15 residues. The germline V and J ends were trimmed by 1 base and 1 base, with 8 bases remaining between them. CDR1 and CDR2 from the germline V gene are LNHDA and SQIVND (reference sequence). CDR3: CASSIGRVSYNEQFF. In nucleotides, the CDR3 is TGTGCCAGTAGTATAGGGCGGGTGTCCTACAATGAGCAGTTCTTC.

The V and J genes are TRBV27 and TRBJ1-4; no clear D. CDR1 MNHEY and CDR2 SMNVEV come from the germline V gene (reference sequence). CDR3 length: 13 residues. V was clipped by 1 base and J by 4 bases, with 4 bases between them. The CDR3 bases are TGTGCCAGCAGTTTATGGCTTAATGAAAAACTGTTTTTT. Protein product: CASSLWLNEKLFF.

The chain links TRBV5-6 to TRBJ2-5, with D unclear. This CDR3 has 17 residues. V was trimmed by 0 bases and J by 1 base, leaving 16 bases between them. CDR1 is SGHDT and CDR2 is YYEEEE in the germline V gene. The CDR3: CASSLAKIFGRQETQYF. The CDR3 coding sequence is TGTGCCAGCAGCTTGGCCAAGATTTTCGGACGCCAAGAGACCCAGTACTTC.

The gene calls are TRBV10-2 and TRBJ2-7, with D possibly matching TRBD2 (5 bases). Looked up from germline, CDR1 is WSHSY and CDR2 is SAAADI. The CDR3 extends over 12 amino acids. V lost 10 bases to trimming and J lost 3 bases, with 13 bases between them. The CDR3: CATESRGYEQYF. The CDR3 DNA reads as TGCGCCACCGAGTCTCGGGGCTACGAGCAGTACTTC.

For the CDR3, the DNA is TGCGCCAGCAGCCAACTCGGACGGGGTCCCTACAATGAGCAGTTCTTC. It specifies CASSQLGRGPYNEQFF. This sequence joins TRBV4-1 and TRBJ2-1; D perhaps matches TRBD2 (5 bases). Deletions cut 2 bases from V and 2 bases from J, with 13 bases between. The CDR3 covers 16 residues. Per the germline V gene, CDR1 is MGHRA and CDR2 is YSYEKL.

The chain employs TRBV6-5 and TRBJ2-1; D is unresolved. CDR3 length: 13 residues. Trimming stripped 8 bases from V and 5 bases from J, with 13 bases between. Germline V gene data show CDR1 as MNHEY and CDR2 as SVGAGI. The CDR3 is CASRSSSNNEQFF. The CDR3, as DNA: TGTGCCAGCCGCTCATCAAGTAACAATGAGCAGTTCTTC.

The genes are TRBV19 and TRBJ2-2, with D possibly matching TRBD1 (6 bases). Germline V CDR1 and CDR2: LNHDA, SQIVND (reference sequence). Trimming took off 9 bases at V and 0 bases at J, with 17 bases between the two ends. CDR3 length: 16 amino acids. The CDR3 protein is CASTKGVGPNTGELFF. In DNA form, the CDR3 reads TGTGCCAGCACCAAGGGGGTAGGGCCGAACACCGGGGAGCTGTTTTTT.

This chain links TRBV15 with TRBJ1-1; 10 bases map to TRBD1. Germline values: CDR1 LNHNV, CDR2 YYDKDF (reference sequence). This CDR3 region has 16 residues. Germline trimming cut 0 bases from V and 5 bases from J; bases unmatched to any gene: 6. The CDR3 protein is CATSRDAGQGLTEAFF. The DNA of the CDR3 is TGTGCCACCAGCAGAGATGCGGGACAGGGGTTAACTGAAGCTTTCTTT.

The chain carries TRBV7-9 and TRBJ2-2; no reliable D call. Germline CDR1 reads SEHNR; CDR2 reads FQNEAQ (reference sequence). V lost 1 base and J 7 bases, leaving 10 bases between the germline ends. The CDR3 runs 14 residues. CDR3 residues: CASSLVSEGGELFF. CDR3 nucleotides: TGTGCCAGCAGCTTAGTCTCAGAAGGCGGGGAGCTGTTTTTT.

The chain employs TRBV6-5 and TRBJ2-7; D possibly uses TRBD1 or TRBD2 (5 bases each). The germline CDR1 and CDR2 sequences are MNHEY and SVGAGI. V dropped 7 bases and J dropped 3 bases, with 7 bases sitting between them. The CDR3 consists of 11 residues. The DNA of the CDR3 is TGTGCCAGCAATGGGGGCTACGAGCAGTACTTC. It translates to CASNGGYEQYF.

Details on this clone: One end of the junction does not line up with germline, which may come from a read error. The chain has TRBV9 and TRBJ2-1; TRBD2 is a possible D gene (5 bases). The CDR3 loop spans 14 amino acids. Germline loops: CDR1 SGDLS, CDR2 YYNGEE. Written as DNA, the CDR3 is TGTGCCAGCAGCGCCGAGGACTCGTACAGTGAGCAGTTCTTC. Protein product: CASSAEDSYSEQFF.

The chain links TRBV7-6 to TRBJ1-1, with D maybe TRBD1 (5 bases). V was trimmed by 5 bases and J by 1 base, leaving 14 bases between them. The length of the CDR3 is 15 residues. Germline V gene sequence: CDR1 SGHVS, CDR2 FNYEAQ. The CDR3 loop reads CASSGTRGKNTEAFF. CDR3 nucleotides: TGTGCCAGCAGCGGAACGAGGGGCAAGAACACTGAAGCTTTCTTT. Drawing the rest from reference TRBV7-6 and TRBJ1-1, the complete variable domain is GAGVSQSPRYKVTKRGQDVALRCDPISGHVSLYWYRQALGQGPEFLTYFNYEAQQDKSGLPNDRFSAERPEGSISTLTIQRTEQRDSAMYRCASSGTRGKNTEAFFGQGTRLTVV.

The V and J genes are TRBV6-6 and TRBJ2-7; possibly TRBD1 for D (6 bases). V lost 5 bases, J lost 5 bases, and 16 bases lay in between. Germline values: CDR1 MNHNY, CDR2 SVGAGI (reference sequence). There are 14 residues in the CDR3. The CDR3, as DNA: TGTGCCAGCAGTCCTACCGGGACAACACACGAGCAGTACTTC. It encodes CASSPTGTTHEQYF.